A selection of T cell receptor beta chains follows, all from one sample in a study of T cells in narcolepsy. Profiling relied on immunoSEQ multiplex PCR, and the TCRdb table lists in-frame clones only, not all of them. The sample carries 32,000 or so clones, 60% to 85% recorded once. The specimen sequenced was memory (CD45RA-) CD4+ T cells from blood. The receptor source for this set is a human donor in good health. Both conserved end residues are part of each CDR3. D genes are given only for firm matches. Part of the rows lack a size; the others show once, few, many or a class for expanded clones.

.	TRBV7-3	TRBJ1-1	.	CASSPRPGNTEAFF	TGTGCCAGCAGCCCACGACCCGGGAACACTGAAGCTTTCTTT
.	TRBV25-1	TRBJ1-1	.	CASRGIAEAFF	TGTGCCAGCAGGGGGATCGCTGAAGCTTTCTTT
.	TRBV30	TRBJ2-7	.	CAWSGVGGSYEQYF	TGTGCCTGGAGTGGGGTGGGGGGCTCCTACGAGCAGTACTTC
.	TRBV7-3	TRBJ2-1	.	CASSSDRGGQFF	TGTGCCAGCAGCTCAGACCGGGGCGGGCAGTTCTTC
.	TRBV6-5	TRBJ1-1	.	CASRRPMNTEAFF	TGTGCCAGCAGGAGGCCAATGAACACTGAAGCTTTCTTT
.	TRBV7-3	TRBJ2-1	.	CASSLTATTLVTNEQFF	TGTGCCAGCAGCTTAACCGCGACGACTCTAGTGACCAATGAGCAGTTCTTC
.	TRBV4-1	TRBJ1-4	TRBD1	CASSQIQGSNEKLFF	TGCGCCAGCAGCCAAATACAGGGGAGTAATGAAAAACTGTTTTTT
.	TRBV6-5	TRBJ2-7	.	CASRLVYEQYF	TGTGCCAGCAGGCTAGTCTACGAGCAGTACTTC
once	TRBV11-3	TRBJ2-3	.	CASSPGASESTDTQYF	TGTGCCAGCAGCCCGGGCGCCAGCGAGAGCACAGATACGCAGTATTTT
.	TRBV10-3	TRBJ2-1	.	CATLDWGSSYNEQFF	TGTGCCACCCTCGACTGGGGGAGCTCCTACAATGAGCAGTTCTTC
.	TRBV5-1	TRBJ2-7	TRBD1	CASSLRPLRQGSYEQYF	TGCGCCAGCAGCCTCCGACCCCTTAGACAGGGGTCCTACGAGCAGTACTTC
once	TRBV29-1	TRBJ2-7	.	CSVEGIGQGYEQYF	TGCAGCGTTGAAGGAATTGGTCAGGGCTACGAGCAGTACTTC
once	TRBV5-1	TRBJ2-3	TRBD1	CASSLGQGSTDTQYF	TGCGCCAGCAGCTTGGGACAGGGAAGCACAGATACGCAGTATTTT
few	TRBV5-6	TRBJ2-2	TRBD2	CASSLGPSGTGELFF	TGTGCCAGCAGCTTGGGTCCTAGCGGGACCGGGGAGCTGTTTTTT
.	TRBV5-1	TRBJ1-4	.	CASSFGGGNEKLFF	TGCGCCAGCAGCTTTGGCGGAGGGAATGAAAAACTGTTTTTT
few	TRBV12-5	TRBJ1-1	.	CASGPRSTGAFF	TGTGCTAGTGGTCCTAGGTCAACGGGAGCTTTCTTT
.	TRBV5-4	TRBJ2-2	TRBD2	CASSLSGPGELFF	TGTGCCAGCAGCCTTAGCGGGCCCGGGGAGCTGTTTTTT
.	TRBV18	TRBJ1-1	.	CASSKEFEAFF	TGTGCCAGCTCAAAGGAATTTGAAGCTTTCTTT
.	TRBV18	TRBJ1-2	TRBD1	CASSPQIGNRGANYGYTF	TGTGCCAGCTCACCCCAAATCGGAAACAGGGGGGCTAACTATGGCTACACCTTC
.	TRBV5-1	TRBJ2-1	.	CASSLGAAPEHEQFF	TGCGCCAGCAGCTTGGGAGCGGCGCCGGAGCATGAGCAGTTCTTC
.	TRBV2	TRBJ1-1	TRBD1	CASVRVEQGFSEAFF	TGTGCCAGCGTCCGGGTTGAACAGGGGTTCTCTGAAGCTTTCTTT
once	TRBV6-6	TRBJ2-6	.	CASRPGVQANVLTF	TGTGCCAGCAGACCAGGGGTACAAGCCAACGTCCTGACTTTC
.	TRBV6-5	TRBJ1-2	TRBD1	CASSGTGRNGYTF	TGTGCCAGCAGTGGGACAGGGAGGAATGGCTACACCTTC
.	TRBV28	TRBJ1-6	.	CASSLTGANNSPLHF	TGTGCCAGCAGTTTAACGGGCGCAAATAATTCACCCCTCCACTTT
.	TRBV12-5	TRBJ2-5	TRBD2	CASSSLSAGVSETQYF	TGTGCTAGTAGTTCCCTTTCAGCGGGAGTTTCTGAGACCCAGTACTTC